Detailed here is one T cell receptor beta chain. Its cognate antigen is unknown. The data are from a study of T cell responses to AZD1222 COVID-19 vaccine. Libraries were prepared by immunoSEQ multiplex PCR; TCRdb keeps only in-frame clonotypes and omits some of them. The profile shows 90,000 to 150,000 clones, 80% to 90% of them singletons. The CDR3 spans 11 residues. From germline, CDR1 is SGHAT and CDR2 FQNNGV. V was pared by 5 bases and J by 5 bases, with 3 bases between. Study-wide points: Repertoires were collected only later (after the peak T cell response had occurred).

The source material was peripheral blood, sampled on day 0 of AZD1222 vaccination. The chain carries TRBV11-2 and TRBJ1-4; D not certain. The sequence derives from an adult in good health. The CDR3 DNA reads as TGTGCCAGCAGCCCGAATGAAAAACTGTTTTTT. As protein: CASSPNEKLFF.